These 5 T cell receptor beta chains originate from one sample sequenced in a study of blood T cell repertoires in COVID-19. Measured with immunoSEQ multiplex PCR; TCRdb has only the in-frame clones, and not every one. Of about 95,000 clones listed, under 90% were seen once; the top ten hold 24%. Sequencing input: peripheral blood. These receptors came from a human donor in a cohort sampled during active COVID-19.

V is TRBV13 and J is TRBJ2-2, with TRBD1 matching 10 bases. V shed 5 bases, J shed 6 bases, and the junction held 9 bases outside the gene matches. This CDR3 is 16 amino acids long. CDR1 PRHDT and CDR2 FYEKMQ come from the germline V gene (reference sequence). This CDR3 is CASSPAGTGVAGELFF. CDR3 sequence (DNA): TGTGCCAGCAGCCCCGCCGGGACAGGGGTGGCCGGGGAGCTGTTTTTT.

The CDR3 DNA reads TGTGCCAGCAGCTTAGGGACTAGCGGATACAATGAGCAGTTCTTC. Amino acids: CASSLGTSGYNEQFF. This chain connects TRBV11-3 to TRBJ2-1, with TRBD2 identical over 10 bases. The CDR3 has 15 amino acids. CDR1 and CDR2 (germline): SGHNT, YENEEA. V was clipped by 1 base and J by 4 bases; unmatched bases: 1.

The CDR3, as DNA: TGCGCCAGCAGCCAAGTGGACAGAAAGAACACTGAAGCTTTCTTT. Its protein is CASSQVDRKNTEAFF. The genes are TRBV4-1 and TRBJ1-1; D might be TRBD1 (6 bases). The CDR3 extends over 15 amino acids. Looked up from germline, CDR1 is MGHRA and CDR2 is YSYEKL. The V end was cut by 1 base, the J end by 1 base, with 10 bases between.

V is TRBV5-4 and J is TRBJ2-5, with 12 nucleotides matching TRBD2. V trimming: 0 bases; J trimming: 3 bases; junction bases outside the gene matches: 12. CDR1 and CDR2 from the germline V gene are SGHNT and YYREEE (reference sequence). CDR3 length: 19 residues. The CDR3 DNA reads as TGTGCCAGCAGCTTGGTGGCACTAGCGGGGGGTGTCCCCAAAGAGACCCAGTACTTC. It specifies CASSLVALAGGVPKETQYF.

This chain connects TRBV14 to TRBJ1-4; 7 nucleotides align to TRBD1. V lost 4 bases, J lost 2 bases, and 7 bases stayed unmatched. Germline lookup yields CDR1 SGHDN and CDR2 FVKESK. This CDR3 is built from 16 residues. In DNA, the CDR3 is TGTGCCAGCAGCCCCTACCGACAGGGCACTAATGAAAAACTGTTTTTT. It is translated as CASSPYRQGTNEKLFF.